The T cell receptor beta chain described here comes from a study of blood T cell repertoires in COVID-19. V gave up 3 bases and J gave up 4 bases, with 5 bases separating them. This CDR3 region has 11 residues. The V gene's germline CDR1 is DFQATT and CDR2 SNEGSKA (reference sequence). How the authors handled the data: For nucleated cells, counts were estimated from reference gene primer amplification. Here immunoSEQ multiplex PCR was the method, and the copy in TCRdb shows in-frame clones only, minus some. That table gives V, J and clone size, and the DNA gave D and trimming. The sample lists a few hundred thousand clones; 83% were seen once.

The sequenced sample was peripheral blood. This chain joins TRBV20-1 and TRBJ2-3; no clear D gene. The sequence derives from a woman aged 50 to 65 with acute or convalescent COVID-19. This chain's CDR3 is CSASVSDTQYF. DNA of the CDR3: TGCAGTGCTAGCGTTTCAGATACGCAGTATTTT.